Ten or more counts support the clone carrying this T cell receptor (beta chain). The germline V gene encodes CDR1 KGHSH and CDR2 LQKENI. The CDR3 spans 14 residues. V lost 3 bases and J lost 9, with 16 bases in between. The data originate from a study of early T cells in non-severe SARS-CoV-2 infection. One entry per CDR3 protein, called by TCRdb with MiXCR from the 5' RACE reads. The table lists around 50,000 distinct CDR3 sequences, approximately 10% of them singletons, with approximately 9.1% in the top ten. The chain combines TRBV18 with TRBJ2-3, with D perhaps given as TRBD1 or TRBD2 (5 bases each). This TCR was recovered from an adult who was a healthcare worker with PCR-confirmed SARS-CoV-2 infection or an uninfected control (not recorded which). The sequencing sample was made of whole blood. CDR3 DNA sequence: TGTGCCAGCTCACCCCCGGGGCAGTCGGGGACGCAGTATTTT. Protein product: CASSPPGQSGTQYF.